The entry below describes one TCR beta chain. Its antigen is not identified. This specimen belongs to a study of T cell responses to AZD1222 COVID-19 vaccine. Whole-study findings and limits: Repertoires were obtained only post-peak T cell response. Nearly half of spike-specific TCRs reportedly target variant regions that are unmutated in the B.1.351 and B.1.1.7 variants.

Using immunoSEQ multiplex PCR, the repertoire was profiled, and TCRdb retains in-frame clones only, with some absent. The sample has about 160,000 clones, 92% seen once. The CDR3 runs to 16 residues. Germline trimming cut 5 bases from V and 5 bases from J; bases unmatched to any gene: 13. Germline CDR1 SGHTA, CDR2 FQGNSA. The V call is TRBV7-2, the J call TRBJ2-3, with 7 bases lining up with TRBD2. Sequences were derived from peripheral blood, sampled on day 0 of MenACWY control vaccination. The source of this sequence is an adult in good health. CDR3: CASSPGRTGLGDTQYF. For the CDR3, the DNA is TGTGCCAGCAGCCCCGGGAGGACGGGCCTGGGAGATACGCAGTATTTT.